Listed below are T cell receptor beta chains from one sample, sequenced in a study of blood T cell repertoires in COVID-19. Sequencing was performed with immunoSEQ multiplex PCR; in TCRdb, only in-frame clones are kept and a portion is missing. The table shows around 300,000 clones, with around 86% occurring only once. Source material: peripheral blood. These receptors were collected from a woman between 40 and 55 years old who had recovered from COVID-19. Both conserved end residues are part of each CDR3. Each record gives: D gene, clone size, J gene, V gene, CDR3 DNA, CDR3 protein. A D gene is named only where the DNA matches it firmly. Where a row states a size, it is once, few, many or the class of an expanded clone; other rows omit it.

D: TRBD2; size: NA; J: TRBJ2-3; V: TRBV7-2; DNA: TGTGCCAGCAGCTTATGGCGGGAGGGCGGGGCAGATACGCAGTATTTT; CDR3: CASSLWREGGADTQYF
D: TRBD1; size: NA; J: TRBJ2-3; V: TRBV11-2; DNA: TGTGCCAGCAGCTTGACAGGGGCTAGCACAGATACGCAGTATTTT; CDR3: CASSLTGASTDTQYF
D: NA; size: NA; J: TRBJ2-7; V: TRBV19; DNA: TGTGCCAGTAGTATAGATCCAGCGGAAAGCTACGAGCAGTACTTC; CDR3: CASSIDPAESYEQYF
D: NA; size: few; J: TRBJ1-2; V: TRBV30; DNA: TGTGCCTGGAGCTTACTCGGGGGGGCCACTGGCTACACCTTC; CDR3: CAWSLLGGATGYTF
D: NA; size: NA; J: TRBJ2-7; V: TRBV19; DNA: TGTGCCAGTAGCCGAACACCGCAGGGTAGGGGATACGAGCAGTACTTC; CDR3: CASSRTPQGRGYEQYF
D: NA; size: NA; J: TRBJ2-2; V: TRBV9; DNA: TGTGCCAGCAGCGTAGGCGGATTTAACACCGGGGAGCTGTTTTTT; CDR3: CASSVGGFNTGELFF
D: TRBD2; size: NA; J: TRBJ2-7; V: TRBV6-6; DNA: TGTGCCAGCAGTTTACGACTAGCGGGAGGCTACGAGCAGTACTTC; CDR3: CASSLRLAGGYEQYF
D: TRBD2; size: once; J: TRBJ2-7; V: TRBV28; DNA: TGTGCCAGCAGCCGTGGACTAGCGGATGAGAGGGGCGAGCAGTACTTC; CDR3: CASSRGLADERGEQYF
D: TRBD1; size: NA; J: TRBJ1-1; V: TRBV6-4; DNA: TGTGCCAGCAGCAGGGGGTTGAACACTGAAGCTTTCTTT; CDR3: CASSRGLNTEAFF
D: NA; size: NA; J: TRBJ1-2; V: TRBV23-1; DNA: TGCGCCAGCAGCCCCCTGGGAGAAGTCTATGGCTACACCTTC; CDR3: CASSPLGEVYGYTF
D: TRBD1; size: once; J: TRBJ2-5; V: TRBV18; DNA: TGTGCCAGCTCACCACTGAGACAGGGGGCGCGAGAGACCCAGTACTTC; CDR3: CASSPLRQGARETQYF
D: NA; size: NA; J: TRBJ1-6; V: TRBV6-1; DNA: TGTGCCAGCAGTGAATCGGGGAATAATTCACCCCTCCACTTT; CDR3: CASSESGNNSPLHF
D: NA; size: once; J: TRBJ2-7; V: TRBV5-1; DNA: TGCGCCAGCGCCGTCGTACCACTATCCTACGAGCAGTACTTC; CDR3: CASAVVPLSYEQYF
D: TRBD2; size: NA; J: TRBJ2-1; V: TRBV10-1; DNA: TGCGCCAGCCGACGACTAGCGGGAGGGCCGTATAACCCCTACAATGAGCAGTTCTTC; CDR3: CASRRLAGGPYNPYNEQFF
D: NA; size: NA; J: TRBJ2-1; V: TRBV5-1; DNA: TGCGCCAGCAGCTTGGGCGGAGGCTCCTACAATGAGCAGTTCTTC; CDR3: CASSLGGGSYNEQFF
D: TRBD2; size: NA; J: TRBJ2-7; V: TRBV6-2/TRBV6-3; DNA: TGTGCCAGCAGTTACTCGACTAGCTATCCCCCCTACGAGCAGTACTTC; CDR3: CASSYSTSYPPYEQYF
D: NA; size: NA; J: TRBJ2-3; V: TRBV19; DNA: TGTGCCAGTAGTATGGTCCAGAATTGGCCCACAGATACGCAGTATTTT; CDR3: CASSMVQNWPTDTQYF
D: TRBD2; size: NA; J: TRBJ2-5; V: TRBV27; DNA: TGTGCCAGCAGTCCTCGAAATAGGGGACTAGCGGAACAAGAGACCCAGTACTTC; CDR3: CASSPRNRGLAEQETQYF
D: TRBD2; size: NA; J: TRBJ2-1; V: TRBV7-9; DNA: TGTGCCAGCAGCCGTGTCACTAGCGGGACCAATGAGCAGTTCTTC; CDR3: CASSRVTSGTNEQFF
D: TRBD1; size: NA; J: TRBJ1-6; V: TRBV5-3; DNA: TGTGCCAGACCAGCCGGACAGGGAGGTTCACCCCTCCACTTT; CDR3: CARPAGQGGSPLHF
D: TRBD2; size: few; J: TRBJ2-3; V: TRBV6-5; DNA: TGTGCCGGCCAGGAGCGGGGTAACACAGATACGCAGTATTTT; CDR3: CAGQERGNTDTQYF
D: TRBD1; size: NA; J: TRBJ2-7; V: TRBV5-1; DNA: TGCGCCAGCAGCCCTATAGCGCCCGGGACAGGGAGGTACGAGCAGTACTTC; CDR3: CASSPIAPGTGRYEQYF
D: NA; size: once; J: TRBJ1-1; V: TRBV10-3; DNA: TGTGCCATCAGAGCACAGGGTACAATGAACACTGAAGCTTTCTTT; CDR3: CAIRAQGTMNTEAFF
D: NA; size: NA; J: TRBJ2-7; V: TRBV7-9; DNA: TGTGCCAGCAGCCTAGGGTCCACCATCGACAGGTCAAGCTCCTACGAGCAGTACTTC; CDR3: CASSLGSTIDRSSSYEQYF
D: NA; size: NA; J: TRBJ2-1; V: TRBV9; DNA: TGTGCCAGCAGCGTAGGAGAGGCTGGAGAGCAGTTCTTC; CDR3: CASSVGEAGEQFF
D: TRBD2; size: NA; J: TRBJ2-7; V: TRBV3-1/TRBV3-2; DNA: TGTGCCAGCAGCCAAGGACTAGCGGGGGGATTCTACGAGCAGTACTTC; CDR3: CASSQGLAGGFYEQYF
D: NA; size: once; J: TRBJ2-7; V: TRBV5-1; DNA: TGCGCCAGCAGCACCGGGGTGTTTATGGAAAACTACGAGCAGTACTTC; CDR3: CASSTGVFMENYEQYF
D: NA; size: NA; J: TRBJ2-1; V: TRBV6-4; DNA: TGTGCCAGCAGTGACTCCCCCCCAGGGGGCGCTTGGCGGGGGATCTACAATGAGCAGTTCTTC; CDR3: CASSDSPPGGAWRGIYNEQFF
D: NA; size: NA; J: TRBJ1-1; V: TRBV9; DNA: TGTGCCAGCAGCGAACTGCCGGGGAACACTGAAGCTTTCTTT; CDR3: CASSELPGNTEAFF
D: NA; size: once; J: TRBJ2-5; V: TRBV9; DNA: TGTGCCAGCAGCGTAGGGGGGGACCTTCAAGAGACCCAGTACTTC; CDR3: CASSVGGDLQETQYF
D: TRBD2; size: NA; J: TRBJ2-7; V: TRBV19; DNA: TGTGCCAGTAGTATCGAACTAGCGAACTCCTACGAGCAGTACTTC; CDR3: CASSIELANSYEQYF
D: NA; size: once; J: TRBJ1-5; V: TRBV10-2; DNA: TGCGCCAGCAGTGAAGGGGGCAATCAGCCCCAGCATTTT; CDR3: CASSEGGNQPQHF
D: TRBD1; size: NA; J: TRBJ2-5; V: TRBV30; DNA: TGTGCCTGGAGACGACCAGGGGGGACCCAGTACTTC; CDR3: CAWRRPGGTQYF
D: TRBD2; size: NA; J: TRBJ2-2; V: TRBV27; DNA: TGTGCCAGCAGTTTCACTAGCGACACCGGGGAGCTGTTTTTT; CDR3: CASSFTSDTGELFF
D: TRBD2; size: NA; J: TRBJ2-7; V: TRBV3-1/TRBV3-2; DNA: TGTGCCAGCAGCCAACGGCTAGCGGGGTCCTACGAGCAGTACTTC; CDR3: CASSQRLAGSYEQYF
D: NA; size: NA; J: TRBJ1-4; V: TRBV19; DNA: TGTGCCAGTAGTCATCCAGGGGCCAGGGGTGAAAAACTGTTTTTT; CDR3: CASSHPGARGEKLFF
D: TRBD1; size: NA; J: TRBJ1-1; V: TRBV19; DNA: TGTGCCAGTAAAGGACAGGGTTGGGGAACTGAAGCTTTCTTT; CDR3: CASKGQGWGTEAFF
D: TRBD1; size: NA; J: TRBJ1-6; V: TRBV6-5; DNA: TGTGCCAGCGGGACAGGGGTAGATTCACCCCTCCACTTT; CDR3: CASGTGVDSPLHF
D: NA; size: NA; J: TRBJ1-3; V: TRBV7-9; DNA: TGTGCCAGCAGCTCCCGGGGATCCTGGGGAAACACCATATATTTT; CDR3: CASSSRGSWGNTIYF
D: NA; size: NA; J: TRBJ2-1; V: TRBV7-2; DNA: TGTGCCAGCAGCTTAGCGGCCACAAGCTCCTACAATGAGCAGTTCTTC; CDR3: CASSLAATSSYNEQFF
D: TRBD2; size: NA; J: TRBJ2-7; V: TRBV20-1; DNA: TGCAGTGCTGGGGGGGGCTACGAGCAGTACTTC; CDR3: CSAGGGYEQYF
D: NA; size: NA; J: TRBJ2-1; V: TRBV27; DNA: TGTGCCAGCAGGCCCGTCGCGGGGTCCTACAATGAGCAGTTCTTC; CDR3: CASRPVAGSYNEQFF
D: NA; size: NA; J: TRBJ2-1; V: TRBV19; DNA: TGTGCCAGTAGCCCCCAGGCGGGACTCAATGAGCAGTTCTTC; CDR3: CASSPQAGLNEQFF
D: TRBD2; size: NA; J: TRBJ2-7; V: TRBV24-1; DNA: TGTGCCATCCACTCAGCGGGGGCGTCCTACGAGCAGTACTTC; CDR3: CAIHSAGASYEQYF
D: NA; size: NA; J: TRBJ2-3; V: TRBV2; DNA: TGTGCCAGCAGTGATGTCAGATTTACAGATACGCAGTATTTT; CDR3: CASSDVRFTDTQYF
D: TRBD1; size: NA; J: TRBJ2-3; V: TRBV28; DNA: TGTGCCAGCAGTACCGGAACAGGGGGGATTCCAGATACGCAGTATTTT; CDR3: CASSTGTGGIPDTQYF
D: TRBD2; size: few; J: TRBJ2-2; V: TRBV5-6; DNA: TGTGCCAGCAGCTTGTTGGGCGCGGGAGGGACCGGGGAGCTGTTTTTT; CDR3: CASSLLGAGGTGELFF
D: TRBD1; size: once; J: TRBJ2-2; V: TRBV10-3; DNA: TGTGCCATCAGACTCGACAGGGGGCAGGCCGGGGAGCTGTTTTTT; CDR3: CAIRLDRGQAGELFF
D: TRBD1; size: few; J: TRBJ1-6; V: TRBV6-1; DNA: TGTGCCAGCAGTGAAGAGGGGACAGGTCTTCGTTCACCCCTCCACTTT; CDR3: CASSEEGTGLRSPLHF